This TCR beta chain appears in the sequencing data of a study of cytomegalovirus exposure and HLA in healthy donors. Overall study: Most genotyped donors, about 81% of fewer than 400, had Caucasian-associated genetic ancestry.

The germline V and J ends were trimmed by 2 bases and 0 bases, with 9 bases remaining between them. CDR3 length: 15 residues. CDR1 is SGHTA, CDR2 FQGTGA, per germline. Notes on the study in general: Some V segments (TRBV6-2 and TRBV6-3 among them) were excluded as indistinguishable. Published work reported that the classifier diagnosed cytomegalovirus status with high specificity and sensitivity. Across donors, most TCRs were seen rarely, yet some public ones were widespread.

The PCR contained 60 Vbeta and 13 Jbeta primers. TCRdb's table, derived via immunoSEQ multiplex PCR, lists solely in-frame clones and lacks some. Here the sample spans approximately 160,000 clones, roughly 80% being singletons. Turning to this clone: The antigen is unknown.

This clonotype originated in a male donor in good health and CMV-seronegative. This chain links TRBV7-3 with TRBJ2-3; D is undetermined. What was sequenced was PBMCs. The DNA for the CDR3 is TGTGCCAGCAGCTTAGGAGCAGTGAGCACAGATACGCAGTATTTT. It is translated as CASSLGAVSTDTQYF.